The 20 T cell receptor beta chains below come from one sample, sequenced in a study of shared clonotypes between healthy human individuals. Profiling relied on immunoSEQ multiplex PCR, and the TCRdb table lists in-frame clones only, not all of them. The sample yields some 630,000 clones, less than 80% seen once. Sequencing was done on a sample of memory CD4+ T cells sorted from blood. Subset of the sample: CD45RA-negative fraction. Receptors originate from a woman in her twenties or thirties in good health.

CDR3: CASSLGQRTYEQYF. Written as DNA, the CDR3 is TGTGCCAGCAGCTTGGGACAGAGGACCTACGAGCAGTACTTC. The chain combines TRBV7-6 with TRBJ2-7; 7 nucleotides match TRBD1. The CDR3 length is 14 residues. After removal of 3 bases from V and 2 bases from J, the junction contained 4 bases not matched to a gene. Looked up from germline, CDR1 is SGHVS and CDR2 is FNYEAQ.

This clone was detected only once. The chain combines TRBV9 with TRBJ2-5, with 7 positions matching TRBD2. The CDR3 consists of 15 residues. Germline CDR1 is SGDLS and CDR2 is YYNGEE. Trimming cost V 0 bases and J 5 bases; bases outside gene matches: 7. CDR3 sequence (DNA): TGTGCCAGCAGCGTAGGGGCGGGAGTGTTGGAGACCCAGTACTTC. It encodes CASSVGAGVLETQYF.

The rearrangement joins TRBV7-2 to TRBJ2-7; the match to TRBD2 covers 16 bases. V shed 7 bases and J 4 bases; nucleotides not matched to a gene: 7. The germline V gene has CDR1 SGHTA and CDR2 FQGNSA. The length of the CDR3 is 16 residues. Here the CDR3 DNA reads TGTGCCAGCAACGGGACTAGCGGGAGGGCCGTATACGAGCAGTACTTC. This encodes CASNGTSGRAVYEQYF.

The chain uses TRBV7-9 and TRBJ2-1, with TRBD2 matching 11 bases. Trimming at V came to 5 bases and at J to 6 bases, leaving 6 bases not matched to a gene. The CDR3 contains 15 residues. Per germline, CDR1 SEHNR and CDR2 FQNEAQ (reference sequence). The CDR3 reads CASSPGTSGLNEQFF. The CDR3 nucleotides are TGTGCCAGCAGCCCCGGGACTAGCGGACTCAATGAGCAGTTCTTC.

CDR3 nucleotide sequence: TGTGCCACCAGATGGGACAGGGGGTCCCACGAGCAGTACTTC. Its protein is CATRWDRGSHEQYF. This chain links TRBV28 with TRBJ2-7; 11 nucleotides agree with TRBD1. V shed 10 bases and J 5 bases; nucleotides not matched to a gene: 10. The CDR3 totals 14 residues. CDR1 is MDHEN, CDR2 SYDVKM, per germline. The whole variable domain, filled in from reference TRBV28 and TRBJ2-7, reads DVKVTQSSRYLVKRTGEKVFLECVQDMDHENMFWYRQDPGLGLRLIYFSYDVKMKEKGDIPEGYSVSREKKERFSLILESASTNQTSMYLCATRWDRGSHEQYFGPGTRLTVT.

The chain employs TRBV28 and TRBJ2-2; possibly TRBD2 for D (5 bases). Germline CDR1 reads MDHEN; CDR2 reads SYDVKM. The CDR3 extends over 14 amino acids. V was cut by 6 bases and J by 4 bases, with 12 bases left in between. The CDR3 protein is CASRRAVSTGELFF. The CDR3 DNA reads as TGTGCCAGCAGGCGGGCTGTAAGCACCGGGGAGCTGTTTTTT.

The count of this clone is one. The V and J genes are TRBV11-3 and TRBJ2-5, with unresolved D. The CDR3 contains 13 residues. Germline V gene lookup returns CDR1 SGHNT and CDR2 YENEEA. Trimming left V 5 bases short and J 6 bases short, with 13 bases between. This chain's CDR3 is CASSPGGEQTQYF. Written as DNA, the CDR3 is TGTGCCAGCAGCCCCGGCGGCGAGCAGACCCAGTACTTC.

This clone was detected once. The rearrangement uses TRBV18 and TRBJ1-5; D uncertain. The CDR3 is 16 residues long. With 3 bases removed from V and 0 bases from J, the gap between germline ends came to 12 bases. Germline V gene data show CDR1 as KGHSH and CDR2 as LQKENI. The CDR3: CASSPLGRDSNQPQHF. Here the CDR3 DNA reads TGTGCCAGCTCACCGTTAGGGCGCGATAGCAATCAGCCCCAGCATTTT.

The chain links TRBV18 to TRBJ1-5; perhaps TRBD1 as D (5 bases). Germline V gives CDR1 KGHSH, CDR2 LQKENI. Deletions cut 2 bases from V and 2 bases from J, with 10 bases between. This CDR3 has 15 amino acids. The CDR3 DNA reads TGTGCCAGCTCACCAACCCAGGGCCGCAATCAGCCCCAGCATTTT. This encodes CASSPTQGRNQPQHF.

The chain employs TRBV18 and TRBJ2-7; D unclear. Per germline, CDR1 KGHSH and CDR2 LQKENI. Deletions cut 3 bases from V and 5 bases from J, with 14 bases between. The CDR3 runs to 14 residues. The DNA of the CDR3 is TGTGCCAGCTCACCGAGGATCGGTGGGGACGAGCAGTACTTC. Protein sequence: CASSPRIGGDEQYF.

The CDR3 sequence: CATGATTAEDEKLFF. The DNA for the CDR3 is TGTGCCACTGGGGCGACGACGGCCGAGGATGAAAAACTGTTTTTT. The chain uses TRBV15 and TRBJ1-4, with D possibly TRBD1 on 5 matching bases. Trimming took off 9 bases at V and 6 bases at J, with 20 bases between the two ends. This CDR3 contains 15 residues. Germline lookup yields CDR1 LNHNV and CDR2 YYDKDF (reference sequence).

J is TRBJ2-3 and V is TRBV5-4, with TRBD2 matching 12 bases. Per the germline V gene, CDR1 is SGHNT and CDR2 is YYREEE (reference sequence). This CDR3 spans 16 amino acids. Trimming removed 4 bases from V and 6 bases from J; junction bases left unmatched: 9. In nucleotides, the CDR3 is TGTGCCAGCAGCGCCGGACTAGCGGGAAATGGTGATACGCAGTATTTT. Its protein product is CASSAGLAGNGDTQYF. The full variable domain, completed using reference TRBV5-4 and TRBJ2-3, is ETGVTQSPTHLIKTRGQQVTLRCSSQSGHNTVSWYQQALGQGPQFIFQYYREEENGRGNFPPRFSGLQFPNYSSELNVNALELDDSALYLCASSAGLAGNGDTQYFGPGTRLTVL.

In the case of this clone: Other DNA sequences from this sample encode an identical CDR3 as well. The V call is TRBV10-3, the J call TRBJ2-7, with D unresolved. The CDR3 is 13 residues long. V lost 0 bases and J lost 2, with 5 bases in between. Germline V CDR1 and CDR2: ENHRY, SYGVKD. CDR3 nucleotides: TGTGCCATCAGTGAGTCACAAACCTACGAGCAGTACTTC. Encoded protein: CAISESQTYEQYF.

This sequence joins TRBV7-8 and TRBJ1-5; 7 bases are a match to TRBD1. CDR3 length: 16 residues. J was trimmed by 7 bases and V by 1 base; bases with no gene match: 10. Looked up from germline, CDR1 is SGHVS and CDR2 is FQNEAQ. The CDR3 reads CASSLEAGTVRQPQHF. The CDR3 DNA reads as TGTGCCAGCAGCTTAGAAGCCGGGACAGTTAGGCAGCCCCAGCATTTT.

By share, this clone ranks as medium-sized. The rearrangement links TRBV2 to TRBJ2-3, with 10 bases matching TRBD1. Germline V lookup: CDR1 SNHLY, CDR2 FYNNEI. The J segment lost 0 bases and the V segment lost 6 bases, leaving 6 bases of the junction unmatched. The length of the CDR3 is 16 residues. CDR3 coding DNA: TGTGCCAGCAGCGTCGGACAGGGGGGCAGCACAGATACGCAGTATTTT. Translating it yields CASSVGQGGSTDTQYF.

The sample holds a few counts of this clone. This chain joins TRBV19 and TRBJ2-7; perhaps D is TRBD1 or TRBD2 (5 bases each). The CDR3 spans 14 residues. Per the germline V gene, CDR1 is LNHDA and CDR2 is SQIVND (reference sequence). The germline V and J ends were trimmed by 4 bases and 2 bases, with 12 bases remaining between them. CDR3 in amino acids: CASSTGPGTYEQYF. CDR3 sequence (DNA): TGTGCCAGTAGTACGGGGCCAGGAACCTACGAGCAGTACTTC.

The sample holds a few counts of this clone. The chain has TRBV4-1 and TRBJ2-1, with D tentatively TRBD2 (6 bases). Germline CDR1 MGHRA, CDR2 YSYEKL. There are 16 residues in the CDR3. Trimming took 6 bases from V and 0 from J, leaving 15 bases between them. The CDR3 is CASRVTSRSSYNEQFF. The CDR3 DNA follows: TGCGCCAGCAGGGTAACTAGCAGAAGCTCCTACAATGAGCAGTTCTTC.

V gene TRBV9 combines with J gene TRBJ1-3; D not certain. Germline V gene lookup returns CDR1 SGDLS and CDR2 YYNGEE. Trimming removed 4 bases at V and 6 bases at J, with 17 bases between. The CDR3 is 15 amino acids. The CDR3 is CASSPWMARLNTIYF. CDR3 nucleotide sequence: TGTGCCAGCAGCCCCTGGATGGCCCGGTTAAACACCATATATTTT.

CDR3 region: CASSSKAGTDTQYF. The CDR3 DNA is TGTGCCAGCAGTTCGAAAGCAGGCACAGATACGCAGTATTTT. V gene TRBV6-5 combines with J gene TRBJ2-3; the D is unclear. This CDR3 has 14 residues. V lost 4 bases and J lost 1, with 9 bases in between. Germline V gene data show CDR1 as MNHEY and CDR2 as SVGAGI.

Worth noting for this clone: This sample also contains other DNA sequences that code for the same CDR3. The V and J genes are TRBV5-1 and TRBJ2-2; D might be TRBD1 or TRBD2, each matching 5 bases. The V end lost 4 bases, the J end lost 1 base, and 11 bases lay between the germline ends. This CDR3 contains 15 residues. Germline-derived CDR1 and CDR2 are SGHRS and YFSETQ. As DNA, the CDR3 is TGCGCCAGCAGCACGGGGACCGAGAACACCGGGGAGCTGTTTTTT. Amino acids: CASSTGTENTGELFF.